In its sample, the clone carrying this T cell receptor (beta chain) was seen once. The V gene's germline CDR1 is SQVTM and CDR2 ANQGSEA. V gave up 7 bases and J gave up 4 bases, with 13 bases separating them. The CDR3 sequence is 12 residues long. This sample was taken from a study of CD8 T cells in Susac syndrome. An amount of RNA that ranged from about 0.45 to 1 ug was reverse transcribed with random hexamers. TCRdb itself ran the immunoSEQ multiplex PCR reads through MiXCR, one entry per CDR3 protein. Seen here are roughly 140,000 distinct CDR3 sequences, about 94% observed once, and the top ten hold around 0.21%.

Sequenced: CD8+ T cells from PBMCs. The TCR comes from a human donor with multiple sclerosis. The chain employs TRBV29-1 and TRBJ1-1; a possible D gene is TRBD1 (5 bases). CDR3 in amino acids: CSGLQGSTEAFF. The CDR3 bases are TGCAGCGGACTTCAGGGTAGCACTGAAGCTTTCTTT.